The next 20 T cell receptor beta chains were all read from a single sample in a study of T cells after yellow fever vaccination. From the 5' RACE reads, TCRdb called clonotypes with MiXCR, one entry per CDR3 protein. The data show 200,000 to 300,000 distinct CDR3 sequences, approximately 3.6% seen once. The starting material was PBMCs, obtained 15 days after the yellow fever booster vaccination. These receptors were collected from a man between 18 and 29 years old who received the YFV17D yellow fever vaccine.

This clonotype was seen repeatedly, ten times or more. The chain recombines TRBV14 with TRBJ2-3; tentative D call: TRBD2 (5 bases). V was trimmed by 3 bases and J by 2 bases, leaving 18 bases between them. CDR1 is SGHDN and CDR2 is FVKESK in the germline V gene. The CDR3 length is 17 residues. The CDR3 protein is CASSQIRRGSDTDTQYF. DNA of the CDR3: TGTGCCAGCAGCCAGATTAGACGGGGTAGCGACACAGATACGCAGTATTTT.

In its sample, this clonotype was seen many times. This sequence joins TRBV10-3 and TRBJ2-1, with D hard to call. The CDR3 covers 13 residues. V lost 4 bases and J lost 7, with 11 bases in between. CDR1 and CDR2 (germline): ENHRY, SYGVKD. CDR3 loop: CAISADRRNEQFF. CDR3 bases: TGTGCCATCAGTGCGGACCGCCGGAATGAGCAGTTCTTC.

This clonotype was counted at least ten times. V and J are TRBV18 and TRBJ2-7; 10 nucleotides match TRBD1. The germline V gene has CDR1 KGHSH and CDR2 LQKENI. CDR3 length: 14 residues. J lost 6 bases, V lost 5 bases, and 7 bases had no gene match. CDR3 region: CASSSGTGETEQYF. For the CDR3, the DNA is TGTGCCAGCTCATCGGGGACAGGGGAAACCGAGCAGTACTTC.

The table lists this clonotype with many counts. The CDR3 nucleotides are TGTGCCAGCAGTTTTCCAGGACAGCTAGATACGCAGTATTTT. As protein: CASSFPGQLDTQYF. The chain couples TRBV12-3 or TRBV12-4 to TRBJ2-3, with TRBD1 as a possible D gene (6 bases). The ends were cut back, 3 bases at V and 5 bases at J, with 12 bases in the middle. The CDR3 is made up of 14 amino acids.

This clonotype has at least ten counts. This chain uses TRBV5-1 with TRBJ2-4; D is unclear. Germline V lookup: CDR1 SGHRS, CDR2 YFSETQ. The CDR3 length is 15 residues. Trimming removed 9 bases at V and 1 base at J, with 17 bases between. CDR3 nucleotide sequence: TGCGCCACCTCTACCCTCCCTGGGGCCAAAAACATTCAGTACTTC. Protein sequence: CATSTLPGAKNIQYF.

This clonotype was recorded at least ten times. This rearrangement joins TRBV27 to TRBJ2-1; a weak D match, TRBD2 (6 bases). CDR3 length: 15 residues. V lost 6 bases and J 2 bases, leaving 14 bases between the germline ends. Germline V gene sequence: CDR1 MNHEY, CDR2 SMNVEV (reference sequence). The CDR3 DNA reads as TGTGCCAGCAGCTACGCTAGCGTCCCCTACAATGAGCAGTTCTTC. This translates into CASSYASVPYNEQFF.

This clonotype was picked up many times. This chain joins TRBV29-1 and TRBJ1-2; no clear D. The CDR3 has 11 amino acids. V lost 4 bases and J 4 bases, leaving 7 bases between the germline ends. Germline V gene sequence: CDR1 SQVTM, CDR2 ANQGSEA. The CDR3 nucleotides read TGCAGCGTTGGGTCCTCCTATGGCTACACCTTC. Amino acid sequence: CSVGSSYGYTF.

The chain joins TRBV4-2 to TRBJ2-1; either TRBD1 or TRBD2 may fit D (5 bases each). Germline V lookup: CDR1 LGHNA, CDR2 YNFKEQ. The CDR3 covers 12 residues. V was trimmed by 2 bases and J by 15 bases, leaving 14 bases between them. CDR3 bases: TGTGCCAGCAGCCAACCTTCCGGGACGGGGTTCTTC. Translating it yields CASSQPSGTGFF.

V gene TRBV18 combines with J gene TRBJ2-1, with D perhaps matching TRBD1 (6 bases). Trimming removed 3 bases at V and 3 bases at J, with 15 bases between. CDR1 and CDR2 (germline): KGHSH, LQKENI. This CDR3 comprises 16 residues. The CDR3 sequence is CASSPQGQTNYNEQFF. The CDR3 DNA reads TGTGCCAGCTCACCGCAGGGGCAGACGAACTACAATGAGCAGTTCTTC.

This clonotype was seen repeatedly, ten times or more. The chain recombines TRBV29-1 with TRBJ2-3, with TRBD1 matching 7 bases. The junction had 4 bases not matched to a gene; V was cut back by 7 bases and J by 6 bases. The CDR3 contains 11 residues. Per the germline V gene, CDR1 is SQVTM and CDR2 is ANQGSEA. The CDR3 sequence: CSGYRGDTQYF. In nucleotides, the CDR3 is TGCAGCGGATACAGGGGTGATACGCAGTATTTT.

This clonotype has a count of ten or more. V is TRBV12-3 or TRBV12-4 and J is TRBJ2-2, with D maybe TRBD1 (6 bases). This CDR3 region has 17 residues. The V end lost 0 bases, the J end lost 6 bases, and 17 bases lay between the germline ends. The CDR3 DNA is TGTGCCAGCAGTTTAGCGCCCGGACAAGGGGGTGCCGGGGAGCTGTTTTTT. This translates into CASSLAPGQGGAGELFF.

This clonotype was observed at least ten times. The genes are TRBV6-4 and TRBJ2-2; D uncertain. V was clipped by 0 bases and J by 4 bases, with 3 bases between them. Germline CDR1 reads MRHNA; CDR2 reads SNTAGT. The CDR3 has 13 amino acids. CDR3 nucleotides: TGTGCCAGCAGTGACTCTAGCACCGGGGAGCTGTTTTTT. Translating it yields CASSDSSTGELFF.

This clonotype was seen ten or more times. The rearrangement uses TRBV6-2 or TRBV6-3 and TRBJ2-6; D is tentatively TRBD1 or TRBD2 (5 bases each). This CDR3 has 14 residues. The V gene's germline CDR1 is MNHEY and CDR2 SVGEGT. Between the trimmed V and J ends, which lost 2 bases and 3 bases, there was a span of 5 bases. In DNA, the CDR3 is TGTGCCAGCAGTTACGGGGGTGGGGCCAACGTCCTGACTTTC. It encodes CASSYGGGANVLTF.

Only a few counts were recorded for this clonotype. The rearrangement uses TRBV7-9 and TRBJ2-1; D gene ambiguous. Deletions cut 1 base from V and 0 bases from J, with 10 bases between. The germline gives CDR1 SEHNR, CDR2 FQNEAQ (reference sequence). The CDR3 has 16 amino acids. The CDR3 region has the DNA TGTGCCAGCAGCTTAGGGGCAGGTGACTCCTACAATGAGCAGTTCTTC. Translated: CASSLGAGDSYNEQFF.

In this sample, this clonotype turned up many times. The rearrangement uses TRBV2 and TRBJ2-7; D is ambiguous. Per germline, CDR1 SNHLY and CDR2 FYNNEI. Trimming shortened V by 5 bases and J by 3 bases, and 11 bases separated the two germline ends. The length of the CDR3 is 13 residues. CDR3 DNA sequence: TGTGCCAGCAGTCTTACCGAAAACTACGAGCAGTACTTC. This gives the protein CASSLTENYEQYF.

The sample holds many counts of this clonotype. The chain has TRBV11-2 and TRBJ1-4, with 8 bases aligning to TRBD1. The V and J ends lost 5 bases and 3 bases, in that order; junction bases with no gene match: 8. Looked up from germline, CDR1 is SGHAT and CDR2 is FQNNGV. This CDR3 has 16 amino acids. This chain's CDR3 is CASSQSTGAPNEKLFF. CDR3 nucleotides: TGTGCCAGCAGCCAATCGACAGGGGCTCCTAATGAAAAACTGTTTTTT.

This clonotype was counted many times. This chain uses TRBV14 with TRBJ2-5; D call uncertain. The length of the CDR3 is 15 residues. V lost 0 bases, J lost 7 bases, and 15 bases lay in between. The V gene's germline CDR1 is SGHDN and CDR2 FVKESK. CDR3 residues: CASSQDRVALGTQYF. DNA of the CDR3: TGTGCCAGCAGCCAAGATAGGGTAGCCTTGGGGACCCAGTACTTC.

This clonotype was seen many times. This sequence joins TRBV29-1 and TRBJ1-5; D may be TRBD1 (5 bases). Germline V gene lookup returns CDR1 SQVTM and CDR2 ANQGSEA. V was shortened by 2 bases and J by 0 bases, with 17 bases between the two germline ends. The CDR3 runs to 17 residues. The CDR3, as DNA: TGCAGCGTTGAAATAACAGGAATAGGTTATAGCAATCAGCCCCAGCATTTT. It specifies CSVEITGIGYSNQPQHF.

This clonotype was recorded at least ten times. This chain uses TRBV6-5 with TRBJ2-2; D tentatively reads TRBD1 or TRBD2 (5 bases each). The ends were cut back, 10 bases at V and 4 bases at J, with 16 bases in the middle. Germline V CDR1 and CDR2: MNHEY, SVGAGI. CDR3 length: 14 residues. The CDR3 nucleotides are TGTGCCACCGGGGACCTCCTTATCACCGGGGAGCTGTTTTTT. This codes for CATGDLLITGELFF.

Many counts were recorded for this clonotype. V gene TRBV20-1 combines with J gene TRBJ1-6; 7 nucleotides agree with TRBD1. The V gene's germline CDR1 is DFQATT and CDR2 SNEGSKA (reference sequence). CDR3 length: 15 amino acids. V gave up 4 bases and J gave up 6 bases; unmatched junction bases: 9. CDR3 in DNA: TGCAGTGCTATTTTCTCGACAGGGATTAATTCACCCCTCCACTTT. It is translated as CSAIFSTGINSPLHF.